These T cell receptor beta chains were read from a single sample in a study of cytomegalovirus exposure and HLA in healthy donors. Sequencing used immunoSEQ multiplex PCR; TCRdb keeps in-frame clones, though not all of them. The table records around 61,000 clones, about two thirds of them present only once. Sequencing was carried out using PBMCs. Receptors originate from a man between 40 and 49 years old in good health and CMV-seropositive. Both conserved end residues are part of each CDR3. A D gene is named only where the DNA matches it firmly. Clone size is not always given. Where it is, it says once, few, many or a class for expanded clones.

D gene	V gene	clone size	J gene	CDR3 DNA	CDR3 protein
TRBD1	TRBV5-6	NA	TRBJ1-1	TGTGCCAGCAGCCGAGACAGGGACACTGAAGCTTTCTTT	CASSRDRDTEAFF
NA	TRBV30	NA	TRBJ1-1	TGTGCCTGGAGGGGGGGGAACACTGAAGCTTTCTTT	CAWRGGNTEAFF
NA	TRBV30	NA	TRBJ2-1	TGTGCCTGGAGTAGCCTTCAACATGAGCAGTTCTTC	CAWSSLQHEQFF
NA	TRBV5-6	NA	TRBJ1-6	TGTGCCAGCAGCCAAGGACAGCTAAGATATAATTCACCCCTCCACTTT	CASSQGQLRYNSPLHF
TRBD1	TRBV2	NA	TRBJ2-7	TGTGCCAGCAGTCGGGGGGACAGGGGCGGGGAGCAGTACTTC	CASSRGDRGGEQYF
TRBD1	TRBV25-1	NA	TRBJ2-2	TGTGCCAGCAGTGACTGGGACAGGGGTGTCATCGGGGAGCTGTTTTTT	CASSDWDRGVIGELFF
NA	TRBV29-1	NA	TRBJ2-3	TGCAGCGTTGAAGGTGGACCGAGGGCCCCCACAGATACGCAGTATTTT	CSVEGGPRAPTDTQYF
TRBD1	TRBV5-4	NA	TRBJ2-7	TGTGCCAGCAGCTTACTAAACCAGGGACAGGGGGCTTTCGAGCAGTACTTC	CASSLLNQGQGAFEQYF
NA	TRBV2	many	TRBJ1-6	TGTGCCAGCATCACCCCGAGGGATAATTCACCCCTCCACTTT	CASITPRDNSPLHF
NA	TRBV2	NA	TRBJ2-3	TGTGCCAGCAGTCCCCCCCCGTTCAGCGGACGCACAGATACGCAGTATTTT	CASSPPPFSGRTDTQYF
TRBD2	TRBV5-1	once	TRBJ2-3	TGCGCCAGCAGCTCGGGACTAGCGGGGCCGGGCACAGATACGCAGTATTTT	CASSSGLAGPGTDTQYF
NA	TRBV15	NA	TRBJ1-1	TGTGCCACCAGCAGAAGCCGAGGGCTCGCTGAAGCTTTCTTT	CATSRSRGLAEAFF
TRBD2	TRBV30	NA	TRBJ2-2	TGTGCCTGGAGTTCACGACTAGCGACCGGGGAGCTGTTTTTT	CAWSSRLATGELFF
NA	TRBV7-2	few	TRBJ2-1	TGTGCCAGCAGCTTAAGCGCTAACAATGAGCAGTTCTTC	CASSLSANNEQFF
TRBD1	TRBV7-6	NA	TRBJ1-4	TGTGCCAGCAGCTTAGGACAGGGATTTGAAAAACTGTTTTTT	CASSLGQGFEKLFF
NA	TRBV30	few	TRBJ2-7	TGTGCCTGGAGTGGGCAGGGTGGCTCCTACGAGCAGTACTTC	CAWSGQGGSYEQYF
NA	TRBV7-3	few	TRBJ1-1	TGTGCCAGCAGCTCCCAGGGGACTGAAGCTTTCTTT	CASSSQGTEAFF
TRBD1	TRBV4-1	few	TRBJ1-2	TGCGCCAGCAGCCAAAACGAGGAGACAGGGGACCTCTATGGCTACACCTTC	CASSQNEETGDLYGYTF
TRBD2	TRBV15	NA	TRBJ2-2	TGTGCCACCGGCTCGGCAGCGGGGGGCACCGGGGAGCTGTTTTTT	CATGSAAGGTGELFF
NA	TRBV30	NA	TRBJ1-4	TGTGCCTGGAGTATGAACTCTAATGAAAAACTGTTTTTT	CAWSMNSNEKLFF
TRBD2	TRBV6-1	NA	TRBJ2-5	TGTGCCAGCAGTGAACCCGGGAGGGCCCCCCAAGAGACCCAGTACTTC	CASSEPGRAPQETQYF
NA	TRBV19	NA	TRBJ2-4	TGTGCCAGTAGCACGTCAGGGGCGGGAAACATTCAGTACTTC	CASSTSGAGNIQYF
TRBD1	TRBV18	few	TRBJ1-2	TGTGCCAGCTCATCCTCACATCAGGGGGCTGGCTACACCTTC	CASSSSHQGAGYTF
TRBD1	TRBV6-6	NA	TRBJ2-3	TGTGCCAGCAGTTACTCGGGACAGGGAACAGATACGCAGTATTTT	CASSYSGQGTDTQYF
NA	TRBV6-5	NA	TRBJ2-2	TGTGCCAGCAGTTACGTCATTACAGGAAACGCCGGGGAGCTGTTTTTT	CASSYVITGNAGELFF
NA	TRBV27	once	TRBJ1-1	TGTGCCAGCAGTTTATTCGAGGACACTGAAGCTTTCTTT	CASSLFEDTEAFF
NA	TRBV30	NA	TRBJ2-6	TGTGCCTGGAGTGTACCAAAGGGGTTTGGGGCCAACGTCCTGACTTTC	CAWSVPKGFGANVLTF
NA	TRBV29-1	NA	TRBJ2-7	TGCAGCGTTGCAGCGAAACTGGGCGAGCAGTACTTC	CSVAAKLGEQYF
TRBD1	TRBV7-9	NA	TRBJ1-1	TGTGCCAGCAGCCGCCCGGGGGACAGGGGAACTGAAGCTTTCTTT	CASSRPGDRGTEAFF
NA	TRBV7-9	few	TRBJ1-1	TGTGCCAGCAGCCGAGGTGGCACTGAAGCTTTCTTT	CASSRGGTEAFF
TRBD1	TRBV14	NA	TRBJ2-1	TGTGCCAGCAGCCAAGGACCAGGGGGCTTTCTCTACAATGAGCAGTTCTTC	CASSQGPGGFLYNEQFF
TRBD1	TRBV27	NA	TRBJ1-2	TGTGCCAGCAGTTTCGCAGACAGGGGGCGCGGTGGCTACACCTTC	CASSFADRGRGGYTF
NA	TRBV7-9	NA	TRBJ2-5	TGTGCCAGCAGCTTAGTTAGGAGGCCCCAGACCCAGTACTTC	CASSLVRRPQTQYF
TRBD2	TRBV27	NA	TRBJ2-6	TGTGCCAGCAGTTTGAAGGTTTTACTGACTAGCGGGAGCGGCGGGGCCAACGTCCTGACTTTC	CASSLKVLLTSGSGGANVLTF
TRBD1	TRBV6-5	NA	TRBJ1-6	TGTGCCAGCAGGAGAACAGGGGATAATTCACCCCTCCACTTT	CASRRTGDNSPLHF
NA	TRBV30	NA	TRBJ2-4	TGTGCCTGGAATAAAGCCAAAAACATTCAGTACTTC	CAWNKAKNIQYF
TRBD1	TRBV4-3	NA	TRBJ2-7	TGCGCCAGCAGCCAGGACAGGGGCTACGAGCAGTACTTC	CASSQDRGYEQYF
TRBD1	TRBV6-5	NA	TRBJ1-2	TGTGCCAGCAGGACCGGGACAGGGGTCTATGGCTACACCTTC	CASRTGTGVYGYTF
NA	TRBV2	few	TRBJ1-5	TGTGCCGGTACAGACAATAGCAATCAGCCCCAGCATTTT	CAGTDNSNQPQHF
NA	TRBV19	NA	TRBJ1-5	TGTGCCAGTAGTATATCGGGTGAACGATATAGCAATCAGCCCCAGCATTTT	CASSISGERYSNQPQHF
TRBD2	TRBV11-2	NA	TRBJ2-7	TGTGCCAGCAGCTCGAGTCCGGGGGGGGAAGTCTATCTCTACGAGCAGTACTTC	CASSSSPGGEVYLYEQYF
TRBD1	TRBV7-9	NA	TRBJ2-1	TGTGCCAGCAGCCGAGGGACAGGGAACGAGCAGTTCTTC	CASSRGTGNEQFF
TRBD1	TRBV5-1	once	TRBJ2-4	TGCGCCAGCAGGGCGGACAGGGCCAAAATTCAGTACTTC	CASRADRAKIQYF
NA	TRBV30	NA	TRBJ2-7	TGTGCCTGGAGTGTAGTTGGGGCCTCAAATGAGCAGTACTTC	CAWSVVGASNEQYF
TRBD2	TRBV4-1	NA	TRBJ2-4	TGCGCCAGCAGCCACTTTGAGGTGCGGGAGGCGGGAGGAGCCAAAAACATTCAGTACTTC	CASSHFEVREAGGAKNIQYF
TRBD1	TRBV6-4	once	TRBJ2-7	TGTGCCAGCAGTGGGACAGGCGAGCAGTACTTC	CASSGTGEQYF
NA	TRBV5-6	few	TRBJ2-2	TGTGCCAGCAGCTTATGGAGTCCGAACACCGGGGAGCTGTTTTTT	CASSLWSPNTGELFF
TRBD1	TRBV30	NA	TRBJ1-5	TGTGCCTGGAGGGGACAGGGAAAGCAGCCCCAGCATTTT	CAWRGQGKQPQHF
TRBD2	TRBV7-2	NA	TRBJ2-1	TGTGCCAGCAGCTGGGCGGGAGAAAGCTACAATGAGCAGTTCTTC	CASSWAGESYNEQFF
TRBD2	TRBV7-9	NA	TRBJ2-1	TGTGCCAGCAGCCGGGGACTAGCGGGTGGTAATGAGCAGTTCTTC	CASSRGLAGGNEQFF
NA	TRBV2	few	TRBJ2-5	TGTGCCAGCGCGGGGGCCCAAGAGACCCAGTACTTC	CASAGAQETQYF
NA	TRBV6-5	NA	TRBJ2-5	TGTGCCAGCAGTTCTTTTAGCTCGGGGACCCAGTACTTC	CASSSFSSGTQYF
NA	TRBV5-1	NA	TRBJ1-2	TGCGCCAGCAGCTCCCGTGCGGGGTCGGATGGCTACACCTTC	CASSSRAGSDGYTF
TRBD2	TRBV19	few	TRBJ2-3	TGTGCCAGTAGTATTCGGCGGGGGGGCGCAGATACGCAGTATTTT	CASSIRRGGADTQYF
NA	TRBV7-6	few	TRBJ1-1	TGTGCCAGCAGTTCGGGGGGCAGGGTCACTGAAGCTTTCTTT	CASSSGGRVTEAFF
TRBD1	TRBV28	NA	TRBJ1-2	TGTGCCAGCAGTTCCGGGACAGTCCCTTATGGCTACACCTTC	CASSSGTVPYGYTF
TRBD1	TRBV5-1	NA	TRBJ2-3	TGCGCCAGCAGACTGACAGGGTCGGATACGCAGTATTTT	CASRLTGSDTQYF
NA	TRBV5-6	NA	TRBJ2-3	TGTGCCAGCAGCTTGCGTACAGATACGCAGTATTTT	CASSLRTDTQYF
NA	TRBV25-1	few	TRBJ1-1	TGTGCCAGCCAGAAAGGGGATTTCAACACTGAAGCTTTCTTT	CASQKGDFNTEAFF
NA	TRBV7-6	NA	TRBJ2-7	TGTGCCAGCAGCTTAGAACGGGGGGCTTCCGAGCAGTACTTC	CASSLERGASEQYF